This T cell receptor beta chain was sequenced in a study of blood T cell repertoires in COVID-19. Looking at the study overall: Sites across the United States, Italy and Spain contributed samples from acute and convalescent COVID-19. PBMCs, B-cell-depleted T cells, or T cells were the source of the cDNA or gDNA that made up the material.

Sequencing was performed with immunoSEQ multiplex PCR; in TCRdb, only in-frame clones are kept and a portion is missing. The sample has around 240,000 clones; 90% to 95% are singletons. Per germline, CDR1 SGHTA and CDR2 FQGNSA. The CDR3 loop spans 14 amino acids. Germline trimming cut 1 base from V and 6 bases from J; bases unmatched to any gene: 5. The V and J genes are TRBV7-2 and TRBJ2-5; 7 bases line up with TRBD2. This TCR was recovered from a human donor in a cohort exposed to, infected with or recovered from COVID-19 (not recorded which). The donor label of this sample is uncertain. Sequencing used PBMCs or T cells enriched from blood (not recorded which). DNA for the CDR3: TGTGCCAGCAGCTTAGGGGCGGGGGAACAGACCCAGTACTTC. It translates to CASSLGAGEQTQYF.